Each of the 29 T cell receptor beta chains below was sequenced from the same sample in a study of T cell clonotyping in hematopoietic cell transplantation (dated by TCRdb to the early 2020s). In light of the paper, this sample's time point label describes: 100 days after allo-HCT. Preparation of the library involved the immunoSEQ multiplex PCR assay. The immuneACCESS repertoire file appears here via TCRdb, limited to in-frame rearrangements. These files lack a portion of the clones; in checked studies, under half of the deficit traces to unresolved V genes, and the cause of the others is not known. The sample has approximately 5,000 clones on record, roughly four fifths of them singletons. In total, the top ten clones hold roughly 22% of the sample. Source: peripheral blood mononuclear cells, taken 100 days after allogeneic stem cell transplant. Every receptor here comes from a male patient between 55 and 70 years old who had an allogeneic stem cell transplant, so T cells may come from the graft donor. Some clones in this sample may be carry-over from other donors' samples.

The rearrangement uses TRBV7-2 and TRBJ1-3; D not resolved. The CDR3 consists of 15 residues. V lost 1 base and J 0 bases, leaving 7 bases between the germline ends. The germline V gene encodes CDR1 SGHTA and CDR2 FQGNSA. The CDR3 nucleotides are TGTGCCAGCAGCTTAGGCTTATACTCTGGAAACACCATATATTTT. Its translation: CASSLGLYSGNTIYF.

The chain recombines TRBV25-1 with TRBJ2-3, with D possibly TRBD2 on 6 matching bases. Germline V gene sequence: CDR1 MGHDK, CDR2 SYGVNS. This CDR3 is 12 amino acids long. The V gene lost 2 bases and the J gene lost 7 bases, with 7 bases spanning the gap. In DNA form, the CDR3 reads TGTGCCAGCAGTGAAGGGAGGAATACGCAGTATTTT. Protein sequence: CASSEGRNTQYF. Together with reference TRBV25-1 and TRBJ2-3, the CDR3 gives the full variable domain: EADIYQTPRYLVIGTGKKITLECSQTMGHDKMYWYQQDPGMELHLIHYSYGVNSTEKGDLSSESTVSRIRTEHFPLTLESARPSHTSQYLCASSEGRNTQYFGPGTRLTVL.

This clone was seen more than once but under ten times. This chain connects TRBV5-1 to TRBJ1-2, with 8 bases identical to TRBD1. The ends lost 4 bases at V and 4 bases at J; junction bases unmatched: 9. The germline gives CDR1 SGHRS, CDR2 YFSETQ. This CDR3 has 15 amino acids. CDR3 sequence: CASSEQTGVGYGYTF. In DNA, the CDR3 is TGCGCCAGCAGCGAGCAGACAGGGGTCGGCTATGGCTACACCTTC.

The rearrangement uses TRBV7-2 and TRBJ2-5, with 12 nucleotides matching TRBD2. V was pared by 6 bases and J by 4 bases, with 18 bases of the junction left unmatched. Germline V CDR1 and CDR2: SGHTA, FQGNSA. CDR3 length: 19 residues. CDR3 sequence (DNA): TGTGCCAGCAGTGTAAGAGAGACTAGCGGGAGAGTTTCTCGAGAGACCCAGTACTTC. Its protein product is CASSVRETSGRVSRETQYF.

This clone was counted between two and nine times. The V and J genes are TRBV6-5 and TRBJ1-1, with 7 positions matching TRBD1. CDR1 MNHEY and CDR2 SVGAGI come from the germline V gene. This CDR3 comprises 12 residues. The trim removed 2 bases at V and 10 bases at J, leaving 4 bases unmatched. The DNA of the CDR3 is TGTGCCAGCAGTTACGCGGGACAGCGAGCTTTCTTT. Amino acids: CASSYAGQRAFF.

CDR3 protein: CASRTSGSKETQYF. The CDR3, as DNA: TGTGCCAGCCGGACTAGCGGGAGTAAGGAGACCCAGTACTTC. V and J are TRBV25-1 and TRBJ2-5, with 13 bases matching TRBD2. With 8 bases clipped from V and 5 bases from J, the junction kept 5 bases outside the gene matches. The CDR3 totals 14 residues. Germline loops: CDR1 MGHDK, CDR2 SYGVNS.

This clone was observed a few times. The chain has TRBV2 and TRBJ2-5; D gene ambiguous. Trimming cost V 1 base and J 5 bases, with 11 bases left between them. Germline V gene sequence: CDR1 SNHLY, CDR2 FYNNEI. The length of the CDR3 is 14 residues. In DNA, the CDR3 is TGTGCCAGCAGTGAAGACGGTCCGCGGGAGACCCAGTACTTC. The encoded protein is CASSEDGPRETQYF.

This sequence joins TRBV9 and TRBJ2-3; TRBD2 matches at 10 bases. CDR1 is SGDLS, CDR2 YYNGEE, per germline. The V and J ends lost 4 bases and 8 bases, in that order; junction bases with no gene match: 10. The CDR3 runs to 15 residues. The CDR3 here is CASSQLAGSSGTQYF. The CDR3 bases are TGTGCCAGCAGCCAACTAGCGGGATCTTCTGGTACGCAGTATTTT.

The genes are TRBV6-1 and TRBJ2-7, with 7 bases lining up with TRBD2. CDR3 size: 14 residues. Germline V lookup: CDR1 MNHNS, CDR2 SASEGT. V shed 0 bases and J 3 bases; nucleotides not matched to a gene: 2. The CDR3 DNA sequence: TGTGCCAGCAGTGAAGCCAGGGACTACTACGAGCAGTACTTC. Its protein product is CASSEARDYYEQYF.

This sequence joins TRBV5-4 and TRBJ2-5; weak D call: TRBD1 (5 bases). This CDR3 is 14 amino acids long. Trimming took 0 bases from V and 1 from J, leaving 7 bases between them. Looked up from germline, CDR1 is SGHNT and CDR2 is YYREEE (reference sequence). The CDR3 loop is CASSLDRLQETQYF. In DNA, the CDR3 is TGTGCCAGCAGCTTGGACAGGCTCCAAGAGACCCAGTACTTC.

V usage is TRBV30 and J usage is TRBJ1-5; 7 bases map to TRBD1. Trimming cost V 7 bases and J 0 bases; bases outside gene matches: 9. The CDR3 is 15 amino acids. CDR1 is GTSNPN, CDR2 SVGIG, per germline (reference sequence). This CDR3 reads CAFYFQGGSNQPQHF. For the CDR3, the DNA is TGTGCCTTTTACTTTCAGGGGGGTAGCAATCAGCCCCAGCATTTT.

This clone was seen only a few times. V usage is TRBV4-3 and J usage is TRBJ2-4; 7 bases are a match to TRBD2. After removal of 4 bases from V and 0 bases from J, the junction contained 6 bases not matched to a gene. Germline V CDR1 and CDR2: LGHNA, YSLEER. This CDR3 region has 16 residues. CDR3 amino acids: CASSPKTGGAKNIQYF. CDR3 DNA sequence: TGCGCCAGCAGCCCAAAGACGGGGGGAGCCAAAAACATTCAGTACTTC.

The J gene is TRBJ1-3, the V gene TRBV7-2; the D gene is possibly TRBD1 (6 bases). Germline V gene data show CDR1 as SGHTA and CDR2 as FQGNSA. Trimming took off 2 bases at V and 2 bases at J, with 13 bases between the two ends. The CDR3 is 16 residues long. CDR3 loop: CASSLPNRDAGNTIYF. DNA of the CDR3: TGTGCCAGCAGCTTACCGAACAGGGATGCTGGAAACACCATATATTTT.

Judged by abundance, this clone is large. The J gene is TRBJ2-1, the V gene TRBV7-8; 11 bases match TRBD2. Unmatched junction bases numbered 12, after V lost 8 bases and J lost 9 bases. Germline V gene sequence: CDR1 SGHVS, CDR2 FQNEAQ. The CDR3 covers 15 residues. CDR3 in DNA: TGTGCCAGCCTCATGGGGGCTAGCGGGAGGACTGAGCAGTTCTTC. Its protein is CASLMGASGRTEQFF.

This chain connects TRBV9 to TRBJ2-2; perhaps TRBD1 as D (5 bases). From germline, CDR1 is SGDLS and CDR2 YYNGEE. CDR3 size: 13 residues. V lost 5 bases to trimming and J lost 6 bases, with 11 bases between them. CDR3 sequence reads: CASSRPGPGELFF. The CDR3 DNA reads TGTGCCAGCAGTCGGCCAGGGCCCGGGGAGCTGTTTTTT.

The CDR3 sequence is CASSLNPGGSGELFF. For the CDR3, the DNA is TGTGCCAGCAGCTTAAATCCTGGCGGGTCCGGGGAGCTGTTTTTT. This chain joins TRBV11-1 and TRBJ2-2; D might be TRBD2 (5 bases). The V end was cut by 2 bases, the J end by 6 bases, with 13 bases between. Looked up from germline, CDR1 is SGHAT and CDR2 is FQDESV (reference sequence). This CDR3 is 15 amino acids long.

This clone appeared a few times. The CDR3 DNA reads as TGTGCCAGTAGTTGGGACTCCCAAAACATTCAGTACTTC. This gives the protein CASSWDSQNIQYF. The rearrangement links TRBV19 to TRBJ2-4, with D perhaps TRBD2 (6 bases). The CDR3 is 13 amino acids. V was pared by 5 bases and J by 5 bases, with 10 bases between. CDR1 and CDR2 (germline): LNHDA, SQIVND (reference sequence).

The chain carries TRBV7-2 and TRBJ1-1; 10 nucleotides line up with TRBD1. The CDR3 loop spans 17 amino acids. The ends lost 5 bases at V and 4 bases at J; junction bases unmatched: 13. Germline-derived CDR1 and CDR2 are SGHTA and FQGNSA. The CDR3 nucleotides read TGTGCCAGCAGCCCAGGGACAGGGGTGTCCTTTGGCACTGAAGCTTTCTTT. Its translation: CASSPGTGVSFGTEAFF. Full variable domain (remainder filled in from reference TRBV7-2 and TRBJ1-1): GAGVSQSPSNKVTEKGKDVELRCDPISGHTALYWYRQSLGQGLEFLIYFQGNSAPDKSGLPSDRFSAERTGGSVSTLTIQRTQQEDSAVYLCASSPGTGVSFGTEAFFGQGTRLTVV.

The CDR3: CASSYSGRWGYTF. CDR3 DNA sequence: TGTGCCAGCAGTTACTCGGGGCGGTGGGGCTACACCTTC. The chain recombines TRBV6-5 with TRBJ1-2; a weak D match, TRBD1 (5 bases). The CDR3 has 13 amino acids. Trimming took 0 bases from V and 8 from J, leaving 10 bases between them. Germline assignment: CDR1 MNHEY and CDR2 SVGAGI.

Here the CDR3 DNA reads TGTGCCAGCAGTCAAGGACTAGCTCAGAACACCGGGGAGCTGTTTTTT. Its translation: CASSQGLAQNTGELFF. The gene calls are TRBV2 and TRBJ2-2; TRBD2 matches 8 bases. Trimming at V came to 5 bases and at J to 1 base, leaving 6 bases not matched to a gene. Germline V gene sequence: CDR1 SNHLY, CDR2 FYNNEI. The CDR3 contains 16 residues.

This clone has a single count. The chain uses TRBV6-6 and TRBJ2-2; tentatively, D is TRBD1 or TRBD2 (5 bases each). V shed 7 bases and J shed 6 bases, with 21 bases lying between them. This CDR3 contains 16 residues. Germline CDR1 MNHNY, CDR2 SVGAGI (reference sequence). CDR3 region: CASIPPGRKDAGELFF. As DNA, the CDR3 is TGTGCCAGCATCCCGCCGGGACGTAAAGACGCCGGGGAGCTGTTTTTT.

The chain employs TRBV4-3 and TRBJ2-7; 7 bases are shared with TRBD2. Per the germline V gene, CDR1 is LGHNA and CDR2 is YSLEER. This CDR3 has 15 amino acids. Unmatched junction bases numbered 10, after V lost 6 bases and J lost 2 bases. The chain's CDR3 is CASRRFAAGPYEQYF. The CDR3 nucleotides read TGCGCCAGCAGACGGTTCGCAGCGGGGCCCTACGAGCAGTACTTC.

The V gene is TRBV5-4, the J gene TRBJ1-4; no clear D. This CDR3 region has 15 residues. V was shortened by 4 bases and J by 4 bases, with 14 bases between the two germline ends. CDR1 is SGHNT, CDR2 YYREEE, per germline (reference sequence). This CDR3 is CASSEEGGLNEKLFF. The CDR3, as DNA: TGTGCCAGCAGCGAGGAGGGAGGACTTAATGAAAAACTGTTTTTT.

For the CDR3, the DNA is TGTGCCAGCAGCTTTAGCGGGAATGAGCAGTTCTTC. Amino acid sequence: CASSFSGNEQFF. J is TRBJ2-1 and V is TRBV5-6; 7 nucleotides line up with TRBD2. The junction had 0 bases not matched to a gene; V was cut back by 2 bases and J by 7 bases. The germline CDR1 and CDR2 sequences are SGHDT and YYEEEE. This CDR3 is built from 12 residues.

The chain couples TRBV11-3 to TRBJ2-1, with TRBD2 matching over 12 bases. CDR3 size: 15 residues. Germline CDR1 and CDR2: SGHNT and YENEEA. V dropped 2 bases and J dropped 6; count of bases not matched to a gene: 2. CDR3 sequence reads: CASSLRLAGVNEQFF. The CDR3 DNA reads TGTGCCAGCAGCTTAAGACTAGCGGGAGTCAATGAGCAGTTCTTC. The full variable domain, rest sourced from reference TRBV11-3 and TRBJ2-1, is EAGVVQSPRYKIIEKKQPVAFWCNPISGHNTLYWYLQNLGQGPELLIRYENEEAVDDSQLPKDRFSAERLKGVDSTLKIQPAELGDSAVYLCASSLRLAGVNEQFFGPGTRLTVL.

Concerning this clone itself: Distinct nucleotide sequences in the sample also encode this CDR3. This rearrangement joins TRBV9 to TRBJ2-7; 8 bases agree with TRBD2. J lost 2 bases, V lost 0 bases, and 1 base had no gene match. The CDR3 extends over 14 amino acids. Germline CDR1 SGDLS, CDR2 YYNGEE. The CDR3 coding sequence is TGTGCCAGCAGCGTAGGTAGCGGGACCTACGAGCAGTACTTC. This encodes CASSVGSGTYEQYF.

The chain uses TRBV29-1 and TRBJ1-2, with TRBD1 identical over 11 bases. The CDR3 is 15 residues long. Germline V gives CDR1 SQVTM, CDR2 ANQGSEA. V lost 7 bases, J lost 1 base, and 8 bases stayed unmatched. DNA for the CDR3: TGCAGCGCGGGGACAGGGGGATTGTATAACTATGGCTACACCTTC. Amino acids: CSAGTGGLYNYGYTF.

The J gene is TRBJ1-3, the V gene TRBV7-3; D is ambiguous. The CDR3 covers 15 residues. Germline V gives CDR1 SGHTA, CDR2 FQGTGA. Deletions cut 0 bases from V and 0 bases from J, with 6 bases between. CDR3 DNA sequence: TGTGCCAGCAGCTTAACGGGTAGCTCTGGAAACACCATATATTTT. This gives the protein CASSLTGSSGNTIYF.

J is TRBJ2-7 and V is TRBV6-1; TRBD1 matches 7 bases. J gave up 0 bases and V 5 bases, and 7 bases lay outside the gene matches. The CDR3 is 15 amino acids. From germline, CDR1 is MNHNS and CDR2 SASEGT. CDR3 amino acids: CASSPYRGHSYEQYF. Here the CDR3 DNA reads TGTGCCAGCAGTCCCTACAGGGGTCACTCCTACGAGCAGTACTTC.